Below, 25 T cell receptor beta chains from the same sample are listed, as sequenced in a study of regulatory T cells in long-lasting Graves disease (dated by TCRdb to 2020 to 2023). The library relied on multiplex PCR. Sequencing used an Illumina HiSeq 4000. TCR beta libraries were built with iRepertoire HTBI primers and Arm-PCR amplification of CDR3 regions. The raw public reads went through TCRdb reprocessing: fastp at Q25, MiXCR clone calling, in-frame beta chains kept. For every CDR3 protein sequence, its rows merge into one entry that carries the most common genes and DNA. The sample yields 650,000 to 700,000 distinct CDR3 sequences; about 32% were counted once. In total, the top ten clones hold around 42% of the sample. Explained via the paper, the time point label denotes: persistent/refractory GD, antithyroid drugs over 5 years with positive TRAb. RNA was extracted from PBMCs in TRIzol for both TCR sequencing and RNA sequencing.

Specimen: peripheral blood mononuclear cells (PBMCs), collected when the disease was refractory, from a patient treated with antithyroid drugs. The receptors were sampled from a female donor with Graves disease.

DNA of the CDR3: TGCAGTGCTAGAGTAAACAGGGGTCGGAACACTGAAGCTTTCTTT. This encodes CSARVNRGRNTEAFF. This chain connects TRBV20-1 to TRBJ1-1; 7 bases match TRBD1. The CDR3 totals 15 residues. V shed 1 base and J 1 base; nucleotides not matched to a gene: 6. Germline CDR1 DFQATT, CDR2 SNEGSKA (reference sequence).

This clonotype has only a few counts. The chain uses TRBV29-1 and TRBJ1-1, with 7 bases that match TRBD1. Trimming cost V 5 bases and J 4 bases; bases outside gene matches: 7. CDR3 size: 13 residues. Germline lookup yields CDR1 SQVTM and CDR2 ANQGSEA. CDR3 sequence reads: CSVSQRGPTEAFF. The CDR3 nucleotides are TGCAGCGTTTCACAAAGGGGGCCCACTGAAGCTTTCTTT.

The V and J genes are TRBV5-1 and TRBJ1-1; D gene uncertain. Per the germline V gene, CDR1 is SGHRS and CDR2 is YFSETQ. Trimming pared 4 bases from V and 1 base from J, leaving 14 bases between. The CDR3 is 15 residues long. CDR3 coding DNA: TGCGCCAGCAGCCCTTCGGTAACCCGGAACACTGAAGCTTTCTTT. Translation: CASSPSVTRNTEAFF.

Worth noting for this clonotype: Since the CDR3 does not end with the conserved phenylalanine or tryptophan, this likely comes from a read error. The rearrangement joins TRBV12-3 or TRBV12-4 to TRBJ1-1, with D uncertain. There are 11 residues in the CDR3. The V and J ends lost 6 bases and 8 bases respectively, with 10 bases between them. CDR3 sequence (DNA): TGTGCCAGCAGCCCTGGACGGGAAGCTTTCTCT. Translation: CASSPGREAFS.

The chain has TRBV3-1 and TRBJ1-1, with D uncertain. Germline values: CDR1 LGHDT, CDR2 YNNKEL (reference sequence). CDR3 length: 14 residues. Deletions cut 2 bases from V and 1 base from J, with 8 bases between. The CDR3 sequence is CASSQKWTNTEAFF. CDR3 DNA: TGTGCCAGCAGCCAAAAATGGACGAACACTGAAGCTTTCTTT.

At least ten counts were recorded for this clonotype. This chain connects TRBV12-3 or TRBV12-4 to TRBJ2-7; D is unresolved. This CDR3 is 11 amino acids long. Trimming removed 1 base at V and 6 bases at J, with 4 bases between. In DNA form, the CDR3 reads TGTGCCAGCAGTTTAGGATTCGAGCAGTACTTC. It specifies CASSLGFEQYF.

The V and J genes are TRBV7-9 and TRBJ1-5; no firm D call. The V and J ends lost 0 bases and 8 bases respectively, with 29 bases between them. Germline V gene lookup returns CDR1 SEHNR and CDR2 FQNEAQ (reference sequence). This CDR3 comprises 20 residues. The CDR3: CASSLAFGVGNLAGDEPQHF. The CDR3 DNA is TGTGCCAGCAGCTTAGCGTTTGGAGTCGGGAATCTAGCTGGGGATGAGCCCCAGCATTTT.

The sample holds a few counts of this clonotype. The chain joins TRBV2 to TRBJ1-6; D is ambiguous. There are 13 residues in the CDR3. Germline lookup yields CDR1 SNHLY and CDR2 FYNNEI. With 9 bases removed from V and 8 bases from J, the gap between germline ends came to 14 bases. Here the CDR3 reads CASLTRVDSPLHF. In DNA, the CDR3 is TGTGCCAGTTTGACGAGGGTGGATTCACCCCTCCACTTT.

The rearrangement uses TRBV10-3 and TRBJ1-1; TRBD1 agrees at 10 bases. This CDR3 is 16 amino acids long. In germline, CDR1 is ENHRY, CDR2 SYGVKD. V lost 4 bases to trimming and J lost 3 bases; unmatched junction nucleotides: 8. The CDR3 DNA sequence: TGTGCCATCAGTGGGAGACAGGGGGCTCAGGACACTGAAGCTTTCTTT. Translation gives CAISGRQGAQDTEAFF.

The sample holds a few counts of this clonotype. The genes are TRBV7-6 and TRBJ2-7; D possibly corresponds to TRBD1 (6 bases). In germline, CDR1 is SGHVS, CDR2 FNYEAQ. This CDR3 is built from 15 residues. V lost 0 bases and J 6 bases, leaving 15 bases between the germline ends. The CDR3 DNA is TGTGCCAGCAGCTTAGCGGGTTCAGGGGCTCGCGAGCAGTACTTC. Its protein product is CASSLAGSGAREQYF. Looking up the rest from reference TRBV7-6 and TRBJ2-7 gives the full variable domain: GAGVSQSPRYKVTKRGQDVALRCDPISGHVSLYWYRQALGQGPEFLTYFNYEAQQDKSGLPNDRFSAERPEGSISTLTIQRTEQRDSAMYRCASSLAGSGAREQYFGPGTRLTVT.

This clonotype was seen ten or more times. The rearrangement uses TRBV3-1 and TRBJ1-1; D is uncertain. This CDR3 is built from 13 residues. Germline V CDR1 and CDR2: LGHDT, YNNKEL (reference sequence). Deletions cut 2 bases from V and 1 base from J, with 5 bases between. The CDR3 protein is CASSQLGNTEAFF. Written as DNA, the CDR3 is TGTGCCAGCAGCCAACTCGGGAACACTGAAGCTTTCTTT.

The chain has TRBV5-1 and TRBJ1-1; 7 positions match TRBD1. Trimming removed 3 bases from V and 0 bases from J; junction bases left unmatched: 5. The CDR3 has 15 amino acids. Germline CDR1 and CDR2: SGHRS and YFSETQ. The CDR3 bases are TGCGCCAGCAGCTACCAACAGGGGATGAACACTGAAGCTTTCTTT. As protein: CASSYQQGMNTEAFF. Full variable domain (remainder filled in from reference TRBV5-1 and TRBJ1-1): KAGVTQTPRYLIKTRGQQVTLSCSPISGHRSVSWYQQTPGQGLQFLFEYFSETQRNKGNFPGRFSGRQFSNSRSEMNVSTLELGDSALYLCASSYQQGMNTEAFFGQGTRLTVV.

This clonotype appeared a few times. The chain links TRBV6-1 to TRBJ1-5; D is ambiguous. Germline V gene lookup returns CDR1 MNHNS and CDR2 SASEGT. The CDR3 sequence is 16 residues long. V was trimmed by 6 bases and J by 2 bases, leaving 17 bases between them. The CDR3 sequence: CASSDLGALGNQPQHF. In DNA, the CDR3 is TGTGCCAGCAGCGACCTGGGAGCTCTTGGCAATCAGCCCCAGCATTTT.

In nucleotides, the CDR3 is TGTGCCAGCCTGGACAAAGAGACCCAGTACTTC. Residues: CASLDKETQYF. The chain joins TRBV28 to TRBJ2-5; D might be TRBD1 (5 bases). Trimming left V 8 bases short and J 3 bases short, with 7 bases between. The CDR3 length is 11 residues. Germline lookup yields CDR1 MDHEN and CDR2 SYDVKM.

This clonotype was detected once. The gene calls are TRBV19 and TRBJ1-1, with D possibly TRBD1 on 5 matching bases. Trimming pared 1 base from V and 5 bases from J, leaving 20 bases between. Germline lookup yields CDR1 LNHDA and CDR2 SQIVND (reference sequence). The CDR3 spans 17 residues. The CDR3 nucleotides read TGTGCCAGTAGTATAGGAGGGTTGGGCAGGGAAGGAACTGAAGCTTTCTTT. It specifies CASSIGGLGREGTEAFF.

This CDR3 is CASSVSWDSNQPQHF. The CDR3 nucleotides are TGTGCCAGCAGTGTCAGTTGGGATAGCAATCAGCCCCAGCATTTT. The gene calls are TRBV27 and TRBJ1-5; no firm D call. This CDR3 contains 15 residues. Trimming shortened V by 5 bases and J by 0 bases, and 11 bases separated the two germline ends. Germline CDR1 reads MNHEY; CDR2 reads SMNVEV (reference sequence).

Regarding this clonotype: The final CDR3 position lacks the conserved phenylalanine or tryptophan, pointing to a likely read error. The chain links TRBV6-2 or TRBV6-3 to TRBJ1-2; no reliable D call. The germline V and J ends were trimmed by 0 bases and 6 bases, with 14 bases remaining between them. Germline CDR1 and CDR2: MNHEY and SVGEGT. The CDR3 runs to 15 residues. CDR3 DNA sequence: TGTGCCAGCAGTTACTCTTCCGGGGTGATGAATGGCTACACCCTC. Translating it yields CASSYSSGVMNGYTL.

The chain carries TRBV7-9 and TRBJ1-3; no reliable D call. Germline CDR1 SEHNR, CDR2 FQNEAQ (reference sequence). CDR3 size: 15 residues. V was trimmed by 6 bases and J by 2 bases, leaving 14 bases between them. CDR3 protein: CASSRDFQAGNTIYF. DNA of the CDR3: TGTGCCAGCAGTCGAGACTTTCAGGCTGGAAACACCATATATTTT. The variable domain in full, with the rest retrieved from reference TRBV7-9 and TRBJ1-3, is DTGVSQNPRHKITKRGQNVTFRCDPISEHNRLYWYRQTLGQGPEFLTYFQNEAQLEKSRLLSDRFSAERPKGSFSTLEIQRTEQGDSAMYLCASSRDFQAGNTIYFGEGSWLTVV.

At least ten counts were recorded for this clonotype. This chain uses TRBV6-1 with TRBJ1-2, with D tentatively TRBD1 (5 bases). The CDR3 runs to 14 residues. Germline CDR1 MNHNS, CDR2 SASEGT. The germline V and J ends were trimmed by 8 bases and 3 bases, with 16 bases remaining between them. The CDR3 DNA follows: TGTGCCAGCTACTTTAGGGTGGGGGACTATGGCTACACCTTC. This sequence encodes CASYFRVGDYGYTF.

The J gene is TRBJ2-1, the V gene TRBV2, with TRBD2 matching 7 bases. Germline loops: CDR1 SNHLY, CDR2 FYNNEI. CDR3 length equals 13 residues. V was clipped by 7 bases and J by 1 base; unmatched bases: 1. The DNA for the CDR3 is TGTGCCAGCATGCGGGAGTCCTACAATGAGCAGTTCTTC. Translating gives CASMRESYNEQFF.

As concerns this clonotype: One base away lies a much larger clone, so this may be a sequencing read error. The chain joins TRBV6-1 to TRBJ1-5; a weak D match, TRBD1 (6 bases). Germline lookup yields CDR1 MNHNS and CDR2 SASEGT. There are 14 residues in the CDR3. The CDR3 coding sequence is TGTGCCAACAGTGACAGGACAGCAAATCAGCCCCAGCATTTT. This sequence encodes CANSDRTANQPQHF.

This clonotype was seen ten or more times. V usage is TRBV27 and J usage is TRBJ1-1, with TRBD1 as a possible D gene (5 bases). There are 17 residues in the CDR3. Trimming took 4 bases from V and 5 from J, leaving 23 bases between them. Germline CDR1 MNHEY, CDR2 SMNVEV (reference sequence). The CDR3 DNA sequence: TGTGCCAGCAGTTCTGTCAGAGGATGGCAGGGAGGGACTGAAGCTTTCTTT. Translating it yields CASSSVRGWQGGTEAFF.

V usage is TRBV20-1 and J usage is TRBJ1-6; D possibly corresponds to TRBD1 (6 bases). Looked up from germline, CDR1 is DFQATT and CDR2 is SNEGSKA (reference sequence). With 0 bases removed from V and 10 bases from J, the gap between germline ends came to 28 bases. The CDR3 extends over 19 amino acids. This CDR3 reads CSARDIQADSFSSSSPLHF. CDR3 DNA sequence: TGCAGTGCTAGAGACATTCAAGCGGACAGCTTTAGTTCCAGCTCACCCCTCCACTTT.

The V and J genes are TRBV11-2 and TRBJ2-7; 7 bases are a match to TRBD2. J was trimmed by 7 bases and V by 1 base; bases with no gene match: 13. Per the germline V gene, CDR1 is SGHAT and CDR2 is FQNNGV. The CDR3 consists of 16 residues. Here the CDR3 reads CASSLASGIRRGEQYF. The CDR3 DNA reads TGTGCCAGCAGCTTAGCGAGCGGGATTCGGCGCGGGGAGCAGTACTTC.

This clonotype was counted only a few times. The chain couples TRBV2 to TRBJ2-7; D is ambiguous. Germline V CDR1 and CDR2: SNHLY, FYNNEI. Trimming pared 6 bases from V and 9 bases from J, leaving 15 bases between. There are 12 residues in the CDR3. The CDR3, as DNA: TGTGCCAGCAGGAAGTTATCTACGCCGCAGTACTTC. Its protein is CASRKLSTPQYF.